The 9 T cell receptor beta chains in this list originate from one sample, sequenced in a study of cytomegalovirus exposure and HLA in healthy donors. TCRdb's table, derived via immunoSEQ multiplex PCR, lists solely in-frame clones and lacks some. Of fewer than 70,000 clones in the sample, 90% to 97% were seen once. Source material: PBMCs. Every receptor here comes from a man younger than 35 in good health and CMV-seronegative.

V and J are TRBV28 and TRBJ1-2, with D possibly TRBD1 on 5 matching bases. V shed 3 bases and J shed 4 bases, with 9 bases lying between them. CDR1 and CDR2 (germline): MDHEN, SYDVKM. The CDR3 spans 13 residues. The CDR3 sequence: CASSLSRAYGYTF. The CDR3 DNA follows: TGTGCCAGCAGTTTGAGCAGGGCCTATGGCTACACCTTC.

This clone was counted a few times. This chain connects TRBV14 to TRBJ2-7; 12 positions match TRBD2. The V gene end was trimmed by 8 bases and the J gene end by 7 bases; junction bases not matched to a gene: 6. There are 13 residues in the CDR3. Germline V lookup: CDR1 SGHDN, CDR2 FVKESK. The CDR3 region has the DNA TGTGCCAGCGGGGCTAGCGGGAGGGGTGAGCAGTACTTC. It translates to CASGASGRGEQYF.

This clone was seen once. The rearrangement joins TRBV28 to TRBJ1-5, with a weak D call TRBD1 (6 bases). The ends were cut back, 4 bases at V and 7 bases at J, with 14 bases in the middle. CDR1 is MDHEN and CDR2 is SYDVKM in the germline V gene. The CDR3 sequence is 14 residues long. The CDR3 DNA reads TGTGCCAGCAGTTCCCCCAGGGGACGGCAGCCCCAGCATTTT. This gives the protein CASSSPRGRQPQHF.

V gene TRBV18 combines with J gene TRBJ2-5, with no clear D. Between the trimmed V and J ends, which lost 2 bases and 2 bases, there was a span of 9 bases. CDR3 length: 14 amino acids. CDR1 KGHSH and CDR2 LQKENI come from the germline V gene. CDR3 bases: TGTGCCAGCTCACCAAGTGCGCGACAAGAGACCCAGTACTTC. Its translation is CASSPSARQETQYF. The full variable domain, completed using reference TRBV18 and TRBJ2-5, is NAGVMQNPRHLVRRRGQEARLRCSPMKGHSHVYWYRQLPEEGLKFMVYLQKENIIDESGMPKERFSAEFPKEGPSILRIQQVVRGDSAAYFCASSPSARQETQYFGPGTRLLVL.

The gene calls are TRBV15 and TRBJ2-5; tentatively, D is TRBD2 (5 bases). Germline lookup yields CDR1 LNHNV and CDR2 YYDKDF (reference sequence). V was cut by 1 base and J by 1 base, with 16 bases left in between. The CDR3 is 17 amino acids. The CDR3 coding sequence is TGTGCCACCAGCAGAGTTTACCGGCTAGCCTTCCAAGAGACCCAGTACTTC. It translates to CATSRVYRLAFQETQYF.

The rearrangement joins TRBV7-8 to TRBJ1-1; 7 nucleotides align to TRBD1. Germline-derived CDR1 and CDR2 are SGHVS and FQNEAQ. The CDR3 is 13 amino acids. V gave up 5 bases and J gave up 8 bases; unmatched junction bases: 8. The CDR3 DNA follows: TGTGCCAGCAGCCCGAGGACAGGAAAGGAAGCTTTCTTT. This translates into CASSPRTGKEAFF.

This clone has just one count. The J gene is TRBJ1-5, the V gene TRBV5-6; no firm D call. V was cut by 0 bases and J by 0 bases, with 7 bases left in between. The CDR3 contains 15 residues. Germline V gene data show CDR1 as SGHDT and CDR2 as YYEEEE. The CDR3 DNA reads TGTGCCAGCAGCTTGGGGACTTATAGCAATCAGCCCCAGCATTTT. This sequence encodes CASSLGTYSNQPQHF.

CDR3 nucleotide sequence: TGTGCCTGGATCAGGCTCAGCTATGGCTACACCTTC. It yields the protein CAWIRLSYGYTF. The chain is built from TRBV30 and TRBJ1-2; D gene unclear. This CDR3 spans 12 amino acids. V lost 4 bases, J lost 4 bases, and 10 bases lay in between. Germline-derived CDR1 and CDR2 are GTSNPN and SVGIG (reference sequence).

This sequence joins TRBV7-9 and TRBJ2-7, with TRBD2 as a possible D gene (6 bases). Germline values: CDR1 SEHNR, CDR2 FQNEAQ (reference sequence). This CDR3 has 16 amino acids. The V end was cut by 3 bases, the J end by 5 bases, with 20 bases between. DNA for the CDR3: TGTGCCAGCAGCTTTGGAGGGCCCCCGGGGCGTCACGAGCAGTACTTC. This translates into CASSFGGPPGRHEQYF.